The 26 T cell receptor beta chains listed next were all sequenced from one sample in a study of blood T cell repertoires in COVID-19. Repertoires were generated with immunoSEQ multiplex PCR, while TCRdb's copy carries only in-frame clones and drops some. The table includes over 85,000 clones, around 90% detected once. Input material: peripheral blood. These receptors all stem from a woman older than 75 with active COVID-19.

In nucleotides, the CDR3 is TGTGCCAGCAGCGTAACGGTACAGGGGGCCCCTCCCTACGAGCAGTACTTC. It translates to CASSVTVQGAPPYEQYF. The chain employs TRBV2 and TRBJ2-7; TRBD1 matches at 9 bases. The CDR3 runs to 17 residues. The germline CDR1 and CDR2 sequences are SNHLY and FYNNEI. V was pared by 6 bases and J by 2 bases, with 14 bases of the junction left unmatched.

In DNA form, the CDR3 reads TGTGCCATCAGCCCCGGGACTAGCGGGAGTTTGGGCAATGAGCAGTTCTTC. Encoded protein: CAISPGTSGSLGNEQFF. The gene calls are TRBV10-3 and TRBJ2-1; 14 bases fit TRBD2. This CDR3 has 17 residues. Germline CDR1 reads ENHRY; CDR2 reads SYGVKD. Losses at the gene ends were 6 bases for V and 6 bases for J; bases not matched to a gene: 10.

The chain carries TRBV5-6 and TRBJ1-5, with 11 positions matching TRBD1. CDR1 is SGHDT, CDR2 YYEEEE, per germline. The CDR3 runs 15 residues. V gave up 3 bases and J gave up 7 bases; unmatched junction bases: 6. CDR3 coding DNA: TGTGCCAGCAGCTACGGGACAGGGGGTCGGCAGCCCCAGCATTTT. Protein: CASSYGTGGRQPQHF.

This chain joins TRBV5-4 and TRBJ2-1; D perhaps matches TRBD2 (5 bases). Looked up from germline, CDR1 is SGHNT and CDR2 is YYREEE (reference sequence). Deletions cut 1 base from V and 5 bases from J, with 13 bases between. The CDR3 has 15 amino acids. CDR3 protein: CASSLRRGLDNEQFF. The CDR3 DNA reads TGTGCCAGCAGCTTGCGGCGCGGGTTAGACAATGAGCAGTTCTTC. Drawing the rest from reference TRBV5-4 and TRBJ2-1, the complete variable domain is ETGVTQSPTHLIKTRGQQVTLRCSSQSGHNTVSWYQQALGQGPQFIFQYYREEENGRGNFPPRFSGLQFPNYSSELNVNALELDDSALYLCASSLRRGLDNEQFFGPGTRLTVL.

This clone appeared a single time. The genes are TRBV29-1 and TRBJ2-2; 7 bases align to TRBD1. The CDR3 spans 16 residues. Germline assignment: CDR1 SQVTM and CDR2 ANQGSEA. V lost 3 bases, J lost 4 bases, and 11 bases stayed unmatched. The CDR3 here is CSVDLDQGVSTGELFF. In DNA, the CDR3 is TGCAGCGTTGATTTAGATCAGGGGGTGAGCACCGGGGAGCTGTTTTTT.

The J gene is TRBJ2-3, the V gene TRBV21-1; the DNA was not compared with TRBD1, the D call given in the table. TRBV21-1 is a pseudogene locus. This CDR3 spans 16 amino acids. The CDR3 region is CASSGAERILTDTQYF. DNA of the CDR3: TGTGCCAGCAGCGGGGCCGAACGGATTCTCACAGATACGCAGTATTTT.

The J gene is TRBJ1-6, the V gene TRBV18, with 7 bases fitting TRBD1. The length of the CDR3 is 17 residues. Germline V gives CDR1 KGHSH, CDR2 LQKENI. J was trimmed by 4 bases and V by 5 bases; bases with no gene match: 11. CDR3 DNA: TGTGCCAGCTCATCGTTCGTAGACAGGGTTTATAATTCACCCCTCCACTTT. Its translation: CASSSFVDRVYNSPLHF.

The chain couples TRBV6-5 to TRBJ2-5; 8 nucleotides line up with TRBD1. V lost 4 bases, J lost 3 bases, and 7 bases stayed unmatched. The germline CDR1 and CDR2 sequences are MNHEY and SVGAGI. The CDR3 extends over 15 amino acids. DNA for the CDR3: TGTGCCAGCAGTTTCAACAGGGGGTTAGAAGAGACCCAGTACTTC. Translation: CASSFNRGLEETQYF.

The chain is built from TRBV9 and TRBJ2-1; D may be TRBD2 (6 bases). The CDR3 is made up of 12 amino acids. V lost 4 bases to trimming and J lost 10 bases, with 12 bases between them. Germline CDR1 reads SGDLS; CDR2 reads YYNGEE. In nucleotides, the CDR3 is TGTGCCAGCAGCCGAACTCGGGGGGAGCAGTTCTTC. It yields the protein CASSRTRGEQFF.

The rearrangement uses TRBV7-2 and TRBJ2-5; 12 bases match TRBD2. Germline CDR1 SGHTA, CDR2 FQGNSA. Trimming removed 1 base from V and 1 base from J; junction bases left unmatched: 7. The CDR3 spans 18 residues. The CDR3 is CASSLESSGGGLQETQYF. For the CDR3, the DNA is TGTGCCAGCAGCTTAGAGTCTAGCGGGGGGGGTCTCCAAGAGACCCAGTACTTC.

The J gene is TRBJ2-1, the V gene TRBV5-3, with 7 bases aligning to TRBD2. TRBV5-3 is an ORF; its function is uncertain. J was trimmed by 7 bases and V by 4 bases; bases with no gene match: 14. This CDR3 has 16 residues. CDR3 DNA: TGTGCCAGAAGCCATCAAGGCGGGAGAAAATATAATGAGCAGTTCTTC. Residues: CARSHQGGRKYNEQFF.

This chain links TRBV28 with TRBJ1-5; D is possibly TRBD1 (5 bases). The CDR3 length is 14 residues. Deletions cut 4 bases from V and 4 bases from J, with 11 bases between. Germline V gene sequence: CDR1 MDHEN, CDR2 SYDVKM. CDR3 loop: CASSWGGLNQPQHF. The DNA of the CDR3 is TGTGCCAGCAGTTGGGGGGGGTTGAATCAGCCCCAGCATTTT.

This sequence joins TRBV27 and TRBJ2-1; 10 bases fit TRBD1. The CDR3 has 16 residues. Germline CDR1 reads MNHEY; CDR2 reads SMNVEV (reference sequence). Trimming removed 1 base from V and 2 bases from J; junction bases left unmatched: 2. CDR3 nucleotides: TGTGCCAGCAGTTTATTAGGACAGGGGGCCTACAATGAGCAGTTCTTC. Translating gives CASSLLGQGAYNEQFF.

V is TRBV4-2 and J is TRBJ2-5; TRBD2 matches at 9 bases. The trim removed 1 base at V and 1 base at J, leaving 4 bases unmatched. The CDR3 loop spans 16 amino acids. CDR1 LGHNA and CDR2 YNFKEQ come from the germline V gene. CDR3 coding DNA: TGTGCCAGCAGCCAAGGGGGCGGGAGGGCCCAAGAGACCCAGTACTTC. It specifies CASSQGGGRAQETQYF.

The chain joins TRBV6-6 to TRBJ2-5; a weak D match, TRBD1 (5 bases). CDR3 length equals 15 residues. Deletions cut 5 bases from V and 2 bases from J, with 15 bases between. The V gene's germline CDR1 is MNHNY and CDR2 SVGAGI (reference sequence). The CDR3 nucleotides read TGTGCCAGCAGTCCCCATCTAGGGGCGCAAGAGACCCAGTACTTC. Its protein product is CASSPHLGAQETQYF.

V usage is TRBV6-2 or TRBV6-3 and J usage is TRBJ2-5; 13 bases match TRBD2. V gave up 4 bases and J gave up 5 bases; unmatched junction bases: 7. This CDR3 is 16 amino acids long. Germline CDR1 MNHEY, CDR2 SVGEGT. CDR3 nucleotide sequence: TGTGCCAGCAGTTCCTCCGGGACTAGCGGGATGGAGACCCAGTACTTC. Encoded protein: CASSSSGTSGMETQYF.

The CDR3 bases are TGTGCCAGCAGGCTTACTGACAGGGCAAGAGAGACCCAGTACTTC. Encoded protein: CASRLTDRARETQYF. The chain carries TRBV2 and TRBJ2-5; 7 nucleotides match TRBD1. The CDR3 spans 15 residues. V lost 6 bases, J lost 4 bases, and 11 bases stayed unmatched. Per the germline V gene, CDR1 is SNHLY and CDR2 is FYNNEI.

The chain links TRBV21-1 to TRBJ2-7; the table's D call, TRBD1, was not checked against the DNA. TRBV21-1 is listed as a pseudogene. The CDR3 runs 17 residues. The CDR3, as DNA: TGTGCCAGCAAAGAACAGGTCTCAACCCTCCTAACCTACGAGCAGTACTTC. It encodes CASKEQVSTLLTYEQYF.

The J gene is TRBJ1-5, the V gene TRBV6-5; 7 bases align to TRBD1. Germline V lookup: CDR1 MNHEY, CDR2 SVGAGI. Trimming at V came to 10 bases and at J to 6 bases, leaving 6 bases not matched to a gene. CDR3 size: 12 residues. The CDR3 is CATTDRVQPQHF. CDR3 in DNA: TGTGCCACCACCGACAGGGTTCAGCCCCAGCATTTT.

The chain couples TRBV6-2 or TRBV6-3 to TRBJ2-5; 10 bases are shared with TRBD2. Germline V lookup: CDR1 MNHEY, CDR2 SVGEGT. V gave up 4 bases and J gave up 5 bases; unmatched junction bases: 4. The CDR3 covers 14 residues. Here the CDR3 reads CASSSSGSRETQYF. CDR3 in DNA: TGTGCCAGCAGTTCTAGCGGGAGCCGTGAGACCCAGTACTTC.

V is TRBV27 and J is TRBJ2-2; weak D call: TRBD2 (5 bases). Germline CDR1 MNHEY, CDR2 SMNVEV (reference sequence). The CDR3 covers 15 residues. V was shortened by 6 bases and J by 2 bases, with 13 bases between the two germline ends. The CDR3 bases are TGTGCCAGCAGCCTCTGGACTCAAAACACCGGGGAGCTGTTTTTT. It encodes CASSLWTQNTGELFF.

The chain recombines TRBV11-3 with TRBJ2-7; 8 bases are a match to TRBD2. The CDR3 is made up of 13 amino acids. V lost 2 bases, J lost 6 bases, and 3 bases stayed unmatched. Germline CDR1 is SGHNT and CDR2 is YENEEA. This CDR3 reads CASSLNRGGEQYF. CDR3 bases: TGTGCCAGCAGCTTAAACCGGGGGGGCGAGCAGTACTTC.

The chain joins TRBV9 to TRBJ2-5, with 8 bases identical to TRBD2. Germline CDR1 and CDR2: SGDLS and YYNGEE. J was trimmed by 5 bases and V by 3 bases; bases with no gene match: 6. This CDR3 has 14 amino acids. The CDR3 DNA reads TGTGCCAGCAGCGGGACTAGCCGGGGCGAGACCCAGTACTTC. Its translation: CASSGTSRGETQYF.

This clone has only one observation. This chain connects TRBV7-9 to TRBJ2-3; 10 nucleotides match TRBD1. This CDR3 is 17 amino acids long. J was trimmed by 6 bases and V by 3 bases; bases with no gene match: 12. CDR1 SEHNR and CDR2 FQNEAQ come from the germline V gene (reference sequence). CDR3 bases: TGTGCCAGCAGCTTTAGGACAGGGGGTCTCGCACTGGATACGCAGTATTTT. It specifies CASSFRTGGLALDTQYF.

The gene calls are TRBV9 and TRBJ1-5, with TRBD1 matching 8 bases. Germline-derived CDR1 and CDR2 are SGDLS and YYNGEE. CDR3 size: 17 residues. V dropped 0 bases and J dropped 2; count of bases not matched to a gene: 7. Here the CDR3 reads CASSVDNRGQGNQPQHF. The CDR3 coding sequence is TGTGCCAGCAGCGTAGATAATAGGGGACAGGGCAATCAGCCCCAGCATTTT.

This sequence joins TRBV11-3 and TRBJ2-2; D unclear. Trimming took 1 base from V and 0 from J, leaving 9 bases between them. Per the germline V gene, CDR1 is SGHNT and CDR2 is YENEEA. CDR3 length: 16 residues. This CDR3 reads CASSLGSGSNTGELFF. The CDR3 coding sequence is TGTGCCAGCAGCTTAGGGTCAGGATCGAACACCGGGGAGCTGTTTTTT. Variable domain in full (rest from reference TRBV11-3 and TRBJ2-2): EAGVVQSPRYKIIEKKQPVAFWCNPISGHNTLYWYLQNLGQGPELLIRYENEEAVDDSQLPKDRFSAERLKGVDSTLKIQPAELGDSAVYLCASSLGSGSNTGELFFGEGSRLTVL.